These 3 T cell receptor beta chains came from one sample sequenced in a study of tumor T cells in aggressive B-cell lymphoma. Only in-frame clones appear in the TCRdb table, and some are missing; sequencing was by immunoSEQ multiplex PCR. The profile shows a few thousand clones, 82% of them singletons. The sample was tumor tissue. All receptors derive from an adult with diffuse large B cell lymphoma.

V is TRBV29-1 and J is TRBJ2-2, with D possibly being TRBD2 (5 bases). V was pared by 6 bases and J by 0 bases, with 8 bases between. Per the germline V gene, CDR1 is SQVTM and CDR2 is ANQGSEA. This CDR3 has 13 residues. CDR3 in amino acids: CSVRETNTGELFF. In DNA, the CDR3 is TGCAGCGTCCGGGAAACGAACACCGGGGAGCTGTTTTTT.

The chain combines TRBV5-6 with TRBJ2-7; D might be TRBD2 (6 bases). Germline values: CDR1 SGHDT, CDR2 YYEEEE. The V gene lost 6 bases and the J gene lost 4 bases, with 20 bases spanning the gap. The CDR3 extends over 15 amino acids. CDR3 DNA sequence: TGTGCCAGCACCCGGAGGGCAGTCAGGTTGTACGAGCAGTACTTC. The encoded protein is CASTRRAVRLYEQYF.

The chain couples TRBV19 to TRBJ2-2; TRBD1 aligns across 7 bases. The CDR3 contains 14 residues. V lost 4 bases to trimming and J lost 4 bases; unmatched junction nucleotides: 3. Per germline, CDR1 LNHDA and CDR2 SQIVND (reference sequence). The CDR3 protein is CASSRGQFTGELFF. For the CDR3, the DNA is TGTGCCAGTAGTAGGGGACAGTTCACCGGGGAGCTGTTTTTT. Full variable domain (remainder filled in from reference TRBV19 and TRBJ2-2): DGGITQSPKYLFRKEGQNVTLSCEQNLNHDAMYWYRQDPGQGLRLIYYSQIVNDFQKGDIAEGYSVSREKKESFPLTVTSAQKNPTAFYLCASSRGQFTGELFFGEGSRLTVL.